This T cell receptor beta chain is from a study of neurological immune-mediated disorders. Germline V gives CDR1 SGHTA, CDR2 FQGNSA. Trimming cost V 2 bases and J 4 bases, with 9 bases left between them. There are 14 residues in the CDR3. In its sample, this clonotype was seen many times. TCRdb re-called the 5' RACE reads with MiXCR, one entry per CDR3 protein. Altogether approximately 28,000 distinct CDR3 sequences are present, roughly 14% being singletons, with the ten largest covering under 6.5%. Time point meaning: technical triplicate 2. This clonotype was obtained from a female donor with HTLV-1-associated myelopathy (HAM/TSP). The sample comprised CD4+ T cells from blood. The rearrangement links TRBV7-2 to TRBJ2-1; a possible D gene is TRBD1 (6 bases). CDR3 nucleotides: TGTGCCAGCAGCTTAAACCAGGGGTACAATGAGCAGTTCTTC. It encodes CASSLNQGYNEQFF.